The 5 T cell receptor beta chains below come from one sample, sequenced in a study of response to subunit inactivated influenza vaccine. Using its own MiXCR run on the RT-PCR reads, TCRdb lists one record per CDR3 protein. The sample shows 860,000 or so distinct CDR3 sequences, around 20% of them seen only once. The material sequenced was PBMCs from blood, taken approximately 5 days after vaccination. These receptors originate from a middle-aged man who received an inactivated influenza vaccine.

This chain connects TRBV28 to TRBJ2-7, with 9 bases that match TRBD1. J gave up 2 bases and V 1 base, and 15 bases lay outside the gene matches. Germline lookup yields CDR1 MDHEN and CDR2 SYDVKM. The CDR3 loop spans 19 amino acids. This chain's CDR3 is CASSLSVNEVTGGPYEQYF. The DNA of the CDR3 is TGTGCCAGCAGTTTATCGGTTAATGAGGTGACAGGGGGACCCTACGAGCAGTACTTC.

This clonotype was observed many times. The chain links TRBV4-2 to TRBJ2-7, with D perhaps matching TRBD1 (6 bases). The V gene's germline CDR1 is LGHNA and CDR2 YNFKEQ. The V gene lost 2 bases and the J gene lost 5 bases, with 16 bases spanning the gap. The CDR3 runs to 15 residues. The CDR3 nucleotides read TGTGCCAGCAGCCAAACATTGAACAGGGACCACGAGCAGTACTTC. It encodes CASSQTLNRDHEQYF.

The V and J genes are TRBV3-1 and TRBJ2-1; D possibly matches TRBD1 or TRBD2 (5 bases each). The V and J ends lost 2 bases and 9 bases respectively, with 14 bases between them. This CDR3 spans 14 amino acids. Per germline, CDR1 LGHDT and CDR2 YNNKEL (reference sequence). The CDR3 DNA follows: TGTGCCAGCAGCCAATGGGACCCCACGGCTGAGCAGTTCTTC. This codes for CASSQWDPTAEQFF.

The chain's CDR3 is CASSRAGLGPYNEQFF. The DNA for the CDR3 is TGTGCCAGCAGCAGAGCGGGACTAGGGCCCTACAATGAGCAGTTCTTC. The rearrangement joins TRBV7-8 to TRBJ2-1; 8 bases map to TRBD2. This CDR3 spans 16 amino acids. Trimming at V came to 5 bases and at J to 2 bases, leaving 8 bases not matched to a gene. Per germline, CDR1 SGHVS and CDR2 FQNEAQ.

A few counts support this clonotype. The chain joins TRBV29-1 to TRBJ2-3; TRBD2 aligns across 8 bases. Looked up from germline, CDR1 is SQVTM and CDR2 is ANQGSEA. This CDR3 spans 14 amino acids. The CDR3 coding sequence is TGCAGTTCCCAAAGCGGGAGTTATACAGATACGCAGTATTTT. Protein sequence: CSSQSGSYTDTQYF.